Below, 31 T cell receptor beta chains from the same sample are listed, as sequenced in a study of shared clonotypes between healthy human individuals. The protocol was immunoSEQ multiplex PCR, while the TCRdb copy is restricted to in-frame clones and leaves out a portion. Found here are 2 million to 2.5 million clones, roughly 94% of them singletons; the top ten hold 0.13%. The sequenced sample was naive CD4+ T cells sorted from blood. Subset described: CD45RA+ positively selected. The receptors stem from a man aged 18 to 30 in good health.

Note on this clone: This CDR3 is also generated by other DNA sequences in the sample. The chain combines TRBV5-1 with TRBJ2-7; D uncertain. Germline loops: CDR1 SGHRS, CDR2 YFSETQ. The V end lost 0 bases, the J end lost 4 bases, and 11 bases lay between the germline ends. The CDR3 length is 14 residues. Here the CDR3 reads CASSLAGSKYEQYF. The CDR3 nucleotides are TGCGCCAGCAGCTTGGCCGGCAGTAAGTACGAGCAGTACTTC.

CDR3 DNA: TGTGCCAGCAGCCCCTACGGGGACCCAGGGGTAGCCAAAAACATTCAGTACTTC. This gives the protein CASSPYGDPGVAKNIQYF. V and J are TRBV14 and TRBJ2-4; tentative D call: TRBD1 (6 bases). The length of the CDR3 is 18 residues. Looked up from germline, CDR1 is SGHDN and CDR2 is FVKESK. V was clipped by 4 bases and J by 0 bases, with 19 bases between them. Drawing the rest from reference TRBV14 and TRBJ2-4, the complete variable domain is EAGVTQFPSHSVIEKGQTVTLRCDPISGHDNLYWYRRVMGKEIKFLLHFVKESKQDESGMPNNRFLAERTGGTYSTLKVQPAELEDSGVYFCASSPYGDPGVAKNIQYFGAGTRLSVL.

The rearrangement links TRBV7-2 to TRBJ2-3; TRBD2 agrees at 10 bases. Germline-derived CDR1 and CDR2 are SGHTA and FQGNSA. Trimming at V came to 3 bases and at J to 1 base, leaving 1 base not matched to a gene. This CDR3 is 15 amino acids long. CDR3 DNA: TGTGCCAGCAGCTTTGGACTAGCGGGCACAGATACGCAGTATTTT. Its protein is CASSFGLAGTDTQYF.

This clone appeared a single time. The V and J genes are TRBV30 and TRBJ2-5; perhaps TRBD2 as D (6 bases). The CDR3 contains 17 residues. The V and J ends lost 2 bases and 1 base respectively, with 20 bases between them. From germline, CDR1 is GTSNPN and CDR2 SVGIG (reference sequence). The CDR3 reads CAWSTPIRRGTQETQYF. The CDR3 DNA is TGTGCCTGGAGTACCCCGATCAGGAGGGGTACCCAAGAGACCCAGTACTTC. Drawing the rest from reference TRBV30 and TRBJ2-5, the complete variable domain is SQTIHQWPATLVQPVGSPLSLECTVEGTSNPNLYWYRQAAGRGLQLLFYSVGIGQISSEVPQNLSASRPQDRQFILSSKKLLLSDSGFYLCAWSTPIRRGTQETQYFGPGTRLLVL.

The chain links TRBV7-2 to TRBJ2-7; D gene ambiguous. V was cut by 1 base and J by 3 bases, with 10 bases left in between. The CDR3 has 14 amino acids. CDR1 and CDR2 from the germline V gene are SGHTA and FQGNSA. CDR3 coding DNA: TGTGCCAGCAGCTTAGGGAGCAGTTTCTACGAGCAGTACTTC. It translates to CASSLGSSFYEQYF.

DNA of the CDR3: TGTGCCATCAGGGATCTCGGCGACAGCACAGATACGCAGTATTTT. Protein: CAIRDLGDSTDTQYF. The chain couples TRBV10-3 to TRBJ2-3; no firm D call. CDR3 length: 15 residues. Germline CDR1 ENHRY, CDR2 SYGVKD. The V gene lost 6 bases and the J gene lost 0 bases, with 13 bases spanning the gap.

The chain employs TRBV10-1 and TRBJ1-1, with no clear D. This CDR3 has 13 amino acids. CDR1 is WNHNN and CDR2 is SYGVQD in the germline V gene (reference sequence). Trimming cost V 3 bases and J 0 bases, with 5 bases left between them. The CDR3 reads CASSDSMNTEAFF. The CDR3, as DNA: TGCGCCAGCAGTGACAGCATGAACACTGAAGCTTTCTTT.

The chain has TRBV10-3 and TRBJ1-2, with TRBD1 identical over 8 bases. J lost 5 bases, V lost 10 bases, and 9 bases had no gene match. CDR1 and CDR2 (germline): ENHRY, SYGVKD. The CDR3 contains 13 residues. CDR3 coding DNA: TGTGCCACGTCCCAGGGGGCGGTGTATGGCTACACCTTC. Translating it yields CATSQGAVYGYTF.

The CDR3 DNA reads TGTGCCAGCAGCTTGGAGTACAGTTCAGGGAGCACTGAAGCTTTCTTT. Its protein is CASSLEYSSGSTEAFF. V gene TRBV5-4 combines with J gene TRBJ1-1; maybe TRBD1 (5 bases). The CDR3 totals 16 residues. In germline, CDR1 is SGHNT, CDR2 YYREEE (reference sequence). Trimming took 0 bases from V and 4 from J, leaving 16 bases between them.

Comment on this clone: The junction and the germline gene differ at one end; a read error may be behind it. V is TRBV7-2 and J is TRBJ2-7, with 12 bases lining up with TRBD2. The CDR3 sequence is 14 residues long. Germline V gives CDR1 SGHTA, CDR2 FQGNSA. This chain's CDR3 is CASSLGTSGLIPLF. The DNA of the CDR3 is TGTGCCAGCAGCCTTGGGACTAGCGGGCTTATTCCCCTCTTC.

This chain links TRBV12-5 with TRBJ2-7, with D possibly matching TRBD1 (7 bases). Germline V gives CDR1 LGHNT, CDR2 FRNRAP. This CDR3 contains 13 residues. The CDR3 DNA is TGTGCGATTCGCCCAGGGGGGTCCTACGAGCAGTACTTC. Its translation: CAIRPGGSYEQYF.

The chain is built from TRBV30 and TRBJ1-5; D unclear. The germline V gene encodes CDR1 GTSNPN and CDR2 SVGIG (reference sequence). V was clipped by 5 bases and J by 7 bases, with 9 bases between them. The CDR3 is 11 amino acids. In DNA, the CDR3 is TGTGCCTGGGCGATCCTGCAGCCCCAGCATTTT. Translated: CAWAILQPQHF.

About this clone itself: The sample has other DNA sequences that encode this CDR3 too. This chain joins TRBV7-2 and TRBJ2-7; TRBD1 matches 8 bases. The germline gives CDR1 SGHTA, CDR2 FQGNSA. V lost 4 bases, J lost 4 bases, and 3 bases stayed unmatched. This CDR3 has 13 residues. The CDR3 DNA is TGTGCCAGCAGCTCTACAGGGGGGTACGAGCAGTACTTC. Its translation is CASSSTGGYEQYF. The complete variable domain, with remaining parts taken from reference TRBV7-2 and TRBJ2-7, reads GAGVSQSPSNKVTEKGKDVELRCDPISGHTALYWYRQSLGQGLEFLIYFQGNSAPDKSGLPSDRFSAERTGGSVSTLTIQRTQQEDSAVYLCASSSTGGYEQYFGPGTRLTVT.

The CDR3 loop reads CASSSDRVDTIYF. The CDR3 DNA reads TGTGCCAGCAGCTCGGACAGGGTCGACACCATATATTTT. The V and J genes are TRBV5-4 and TRBJ1-3; 8 nucleotides match TRBD1. The trim removed 3 bases at V and 8 bases at J, leaving 4 bases unmatched. Germline V gene sequence: CDR1 SGHNT, CDR2 YYREEE (reference sequence). The length of the CDR3 is 13 residues.

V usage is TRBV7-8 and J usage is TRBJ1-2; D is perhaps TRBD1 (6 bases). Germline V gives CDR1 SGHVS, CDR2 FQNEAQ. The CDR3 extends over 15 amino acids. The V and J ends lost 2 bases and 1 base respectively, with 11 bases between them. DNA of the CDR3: TGTGCCAGCAGCTTAAGGGGGTCAAATAACTATGGCTACACCTTC. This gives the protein CASSLRGSNNYGYTF.

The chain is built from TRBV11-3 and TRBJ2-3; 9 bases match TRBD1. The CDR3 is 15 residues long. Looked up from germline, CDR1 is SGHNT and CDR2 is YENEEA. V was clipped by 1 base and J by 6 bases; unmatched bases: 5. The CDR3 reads CASSLAWDREDTQYF. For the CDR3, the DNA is TGTGCCAGCAGCTTAGCTTGGGACAGGGAGGATACGCAGTATTTT.

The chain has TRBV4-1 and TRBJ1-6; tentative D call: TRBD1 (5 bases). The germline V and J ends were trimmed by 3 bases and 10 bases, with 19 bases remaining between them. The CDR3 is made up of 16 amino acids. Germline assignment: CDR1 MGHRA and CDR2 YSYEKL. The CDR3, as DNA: TGCGCCAGCAGCCAGGGGCCTTCAGCTTCTTTATCACCCCTCCACTTT. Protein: CASSQGPSASLSPLHF.

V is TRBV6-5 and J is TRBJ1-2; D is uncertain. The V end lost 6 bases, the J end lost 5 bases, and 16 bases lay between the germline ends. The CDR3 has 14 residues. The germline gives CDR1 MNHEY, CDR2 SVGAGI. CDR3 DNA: TGTGCCAGCAGCCCGGGTGCCCCCCGGTATGGCTACACCTTC. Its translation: CASSPGAPRYGYTF.

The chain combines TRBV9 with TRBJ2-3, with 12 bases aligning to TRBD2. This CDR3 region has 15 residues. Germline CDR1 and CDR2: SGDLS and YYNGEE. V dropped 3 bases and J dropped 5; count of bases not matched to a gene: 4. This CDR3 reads CASSASGGAVDTQYF. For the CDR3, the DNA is TGTGCCAGCAGCGCTAGCGGGGGGGCCGTAGATACGCAGTATTTT.

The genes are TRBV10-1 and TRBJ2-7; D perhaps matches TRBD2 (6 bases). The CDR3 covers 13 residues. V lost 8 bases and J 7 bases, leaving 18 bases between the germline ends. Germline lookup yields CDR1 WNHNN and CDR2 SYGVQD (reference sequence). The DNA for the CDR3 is TGCGCCAGCGGGAGCTTACCTGCGGGGGAGCAGTACTTC. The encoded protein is CASGSLPAGEQYF.

CDR3 sequence (DNA): TGTGCCAGCAGCGAGAGGGATTCACCCCTCCACTTT. Encoded protein: CASSERDSPLHF. The chain joins TRBV9 to TRBJ1-6; D ambiguous. The ends were cut back, 3 bases at V and 8 bases at J, with 6 bases in the middle. The CDR3 loop spans 12 amino acids. Germline V gene sequence: CDR1 SGDLS, CDR2 YYNGEE.

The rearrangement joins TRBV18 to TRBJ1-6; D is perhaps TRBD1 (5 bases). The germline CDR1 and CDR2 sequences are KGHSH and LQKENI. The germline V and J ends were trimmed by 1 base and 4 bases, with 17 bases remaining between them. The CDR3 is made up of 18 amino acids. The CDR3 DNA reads TGTGCCAGCTCACCACAGGCGAGCCAGGGCGGATATAATTCACCCCTCCACTTT. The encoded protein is CASSPQASQGGYNSPLHF.

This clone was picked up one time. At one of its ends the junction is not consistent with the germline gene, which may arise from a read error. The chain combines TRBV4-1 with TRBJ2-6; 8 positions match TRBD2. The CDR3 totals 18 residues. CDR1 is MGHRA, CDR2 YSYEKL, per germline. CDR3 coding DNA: TGCGCCCGCAGCCAAGAGCGCGCGGGGGGCTCTGGGGCCAACGTCCTGACTTTC. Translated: CARSQERAGGSGANVLTF.

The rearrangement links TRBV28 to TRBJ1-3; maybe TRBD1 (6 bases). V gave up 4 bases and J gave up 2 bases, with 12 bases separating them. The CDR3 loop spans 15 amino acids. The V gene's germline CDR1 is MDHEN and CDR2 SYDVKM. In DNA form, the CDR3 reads TGTGCCAGCAGTTCCCAGGGGCTACCTGGAAACACCATATATTTT. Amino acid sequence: CASSSQGLPGNTIYF.

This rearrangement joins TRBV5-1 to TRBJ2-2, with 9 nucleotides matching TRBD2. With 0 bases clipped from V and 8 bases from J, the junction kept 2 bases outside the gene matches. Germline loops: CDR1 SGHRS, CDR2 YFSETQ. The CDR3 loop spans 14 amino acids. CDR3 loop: CASSLVAGDGELFF. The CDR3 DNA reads TGCGCCAGCAGCTTGGTAGCGGGGGATGGGGAGCTGTTTTTT.

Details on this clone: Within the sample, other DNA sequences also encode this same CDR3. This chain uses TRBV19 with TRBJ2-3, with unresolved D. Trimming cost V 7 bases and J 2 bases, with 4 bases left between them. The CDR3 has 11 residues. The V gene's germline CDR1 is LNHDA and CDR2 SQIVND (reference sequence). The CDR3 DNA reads TGTGCCAGTACGAACACAGATACGCAGTATTTT. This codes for CASTNTDTQYF.

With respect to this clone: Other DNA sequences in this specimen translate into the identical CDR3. CDR3: CASSEQGGTEAFF. In nucleotides, the CDR3 is TGTGCCAGCAGTGAACAGGGTGGGACTGAAGCTTTCTTT. The chain couples TRBV6-1 to TRBJ1-1; D possibly corresponds to TRBD1 (5 bases). The CDR3 is 13 residues long. The germline V and J ends were trimmed by 2 bases and 5 bases, with 9 bases remaining between them. CDR1 and CDR2 (germline): MNHNS, SASEGT.

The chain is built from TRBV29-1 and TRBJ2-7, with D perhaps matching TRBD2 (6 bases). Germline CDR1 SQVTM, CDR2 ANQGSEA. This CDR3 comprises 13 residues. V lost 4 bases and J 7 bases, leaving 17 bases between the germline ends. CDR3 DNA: TGCAGCGTTGTGCTTGGAGGGACGGGAGAGCAGTACTTC. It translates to CSVVLGGTGEQYF.

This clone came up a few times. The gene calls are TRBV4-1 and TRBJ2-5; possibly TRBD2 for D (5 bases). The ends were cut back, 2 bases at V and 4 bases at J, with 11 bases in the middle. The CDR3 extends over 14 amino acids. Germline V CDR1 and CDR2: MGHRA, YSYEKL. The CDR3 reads CASSQIALAETQYF. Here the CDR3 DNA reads TGCGCCAGCAGCCAAATCGCTCTAGCAGAGACCCAGTACTTC.

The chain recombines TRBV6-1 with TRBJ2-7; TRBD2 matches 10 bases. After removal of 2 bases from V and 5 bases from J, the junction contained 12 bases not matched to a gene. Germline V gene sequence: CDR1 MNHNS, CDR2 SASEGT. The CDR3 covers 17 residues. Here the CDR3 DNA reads TGTGCCAGCAGTGAAACTCACCGGCTAGCGGGAGTGAACGAGCAGTACTTC. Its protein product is CASSETHRLAGVNEQYF.

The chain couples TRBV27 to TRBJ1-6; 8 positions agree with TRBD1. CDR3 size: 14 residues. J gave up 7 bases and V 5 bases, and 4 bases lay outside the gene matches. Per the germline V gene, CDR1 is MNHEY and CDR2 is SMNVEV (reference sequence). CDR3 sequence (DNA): TGTGCCAGCAGTCGGGACAGGTTAAATTCACCCCTCCACTTT. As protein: CASSRDRLNSPLHF.